The clone carrying this TCR beta chain turned up a few times. V was shortened by 7 bases and J by 6 bases, with 17 bases between the two germline ends. The CDR3 runs to 14 residues. Germline-derived CDR1 and CDR2 are SGHNT and YYREEE (reference sequence). The data derive from a study of neurological immune-mediated disorders. In each sequencing run, over 180 million TCR-beta sequences were generated from 15-18 subjects. TCRdb reanalysed the 5' RACE reads using MiXCR and keeps one entry per CDR3 protein. The sample records roughly 56,000 distinct CDR3 sequences, about 3.2% being singletons. Sequences were obtained from PBMCs. The receptor was isolated from an older woman with multiple sclerosis. The chain uses TRBV5-4 and TRBJ2-1, with TRBD2 as a possible D gene (6 bases). DNA of the CDR3: TGTGCCAGCGGGTCCGTGGCGGGGAGCAATGAGCAGTTCTTC. Translated: CASGSVAGSNEQFF.